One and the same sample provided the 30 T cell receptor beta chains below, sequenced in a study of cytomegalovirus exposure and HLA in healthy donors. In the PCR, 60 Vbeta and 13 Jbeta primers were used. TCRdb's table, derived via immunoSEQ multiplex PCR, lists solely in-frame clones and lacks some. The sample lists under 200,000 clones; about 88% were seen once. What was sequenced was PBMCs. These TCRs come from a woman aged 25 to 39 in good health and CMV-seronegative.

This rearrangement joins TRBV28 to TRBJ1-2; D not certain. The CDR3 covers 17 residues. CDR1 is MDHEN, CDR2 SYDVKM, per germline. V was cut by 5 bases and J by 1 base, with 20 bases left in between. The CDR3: CASSHGFRIPINYGYTF. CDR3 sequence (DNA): TGTGCCAGCAGTCACGGGTTCCGCATCCCAATTAACTATGGCTACACCTTC.

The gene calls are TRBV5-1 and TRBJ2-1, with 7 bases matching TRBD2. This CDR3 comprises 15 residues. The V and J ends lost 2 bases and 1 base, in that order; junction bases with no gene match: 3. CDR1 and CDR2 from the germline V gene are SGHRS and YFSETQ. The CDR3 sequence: CASSLSGTSYNEQFF. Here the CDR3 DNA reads TGCGCCAGCAGCTTAAGCGGGACTTCCTACAATGAGCAGTTCTTC.

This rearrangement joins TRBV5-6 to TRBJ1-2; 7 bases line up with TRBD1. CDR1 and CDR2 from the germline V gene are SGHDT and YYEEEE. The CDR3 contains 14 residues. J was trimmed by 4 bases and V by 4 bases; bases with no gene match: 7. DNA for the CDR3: TGTGCCAGCAGCCTCAGGGACAGCTTCTATGGCTACACCTTC. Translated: CASSLRDSFYGYTF.

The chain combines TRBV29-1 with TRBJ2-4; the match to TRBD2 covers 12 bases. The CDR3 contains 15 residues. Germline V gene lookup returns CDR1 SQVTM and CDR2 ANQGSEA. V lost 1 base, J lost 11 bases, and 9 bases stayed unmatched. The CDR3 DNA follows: TGCAGCGTTGAAGTCGGACTAGCGGGGTCTACGGTTCAGTACTTC. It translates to CSVEVGLAGSTVQYF.

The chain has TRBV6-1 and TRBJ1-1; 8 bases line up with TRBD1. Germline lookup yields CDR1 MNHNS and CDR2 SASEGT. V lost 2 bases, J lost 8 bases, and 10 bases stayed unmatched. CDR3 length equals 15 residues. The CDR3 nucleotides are TGTGCCAGCAGTGAACGTTGGGACAGGCTCGGCGAAGCTTTCTTT. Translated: CASSERWDRLGEAFF.

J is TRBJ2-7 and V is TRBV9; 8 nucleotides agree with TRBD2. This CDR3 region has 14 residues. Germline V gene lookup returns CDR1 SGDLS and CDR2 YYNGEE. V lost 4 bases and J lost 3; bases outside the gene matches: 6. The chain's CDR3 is CASSPQGLDYEQYF. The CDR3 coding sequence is TGTGCCAGCAGCCCCCAGGGACTAGACTACGAGCAGTACTTC.

The CDR3 DNA reads TGCGCCAGCAGCCAAGTCGGTAGCCCGTACAATGAGCAGTTCTTC. It codes for CASSQVGSPYNEQFF. The rearrangement uses TRBV4-1 and TRBJ2-1, with D hard to call. The V gene lost 1 base and the J gene lost 4 bases, with 11 bases spanning the gap. CDR1 MGHRA and CDR2 YSYEKL come from the germline V gene. This CDR3 comprises 15 residues.

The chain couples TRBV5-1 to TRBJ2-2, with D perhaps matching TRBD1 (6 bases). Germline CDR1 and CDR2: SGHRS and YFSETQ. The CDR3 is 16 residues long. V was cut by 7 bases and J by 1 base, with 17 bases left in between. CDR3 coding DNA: TGCGCCAGCGCACCCAACAGGGCCGGGAACACCGGGGAGCTGTTTTTT. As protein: CASAPNRAGNTGELFF.

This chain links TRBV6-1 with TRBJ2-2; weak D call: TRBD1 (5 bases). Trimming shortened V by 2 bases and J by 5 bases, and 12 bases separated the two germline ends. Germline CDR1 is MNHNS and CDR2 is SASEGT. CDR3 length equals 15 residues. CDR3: CASSESSGFTGELFF. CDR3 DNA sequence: TGTGCCAGCAGTGAAAGTTCAGGGTTTACCGGGGAGCTGTTTTTT.

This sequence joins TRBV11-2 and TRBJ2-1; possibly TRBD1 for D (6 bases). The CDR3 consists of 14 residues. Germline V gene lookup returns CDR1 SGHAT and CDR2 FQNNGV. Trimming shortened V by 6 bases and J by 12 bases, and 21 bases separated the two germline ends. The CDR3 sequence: CASRGTKSAQGQFF. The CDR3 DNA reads TGTGCCAGCAGAGGGACCAAATCCGCACAGGGGCAGTTCTTC.

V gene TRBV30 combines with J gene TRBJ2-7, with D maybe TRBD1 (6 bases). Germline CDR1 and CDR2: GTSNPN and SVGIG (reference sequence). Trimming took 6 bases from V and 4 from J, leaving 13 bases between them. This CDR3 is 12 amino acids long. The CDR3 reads CACKRTAYEQYF. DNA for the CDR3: TGTGCCTGCAAAAGGACAGCTTACGAGCAGTACTTC. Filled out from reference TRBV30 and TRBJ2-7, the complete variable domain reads SQTIHQWPATLVQPVGSPLSLECTVEGTSNPNLYWYRQAAGRGLQLLFYSVGIGQISSEVPQNLSASRPQDRQFILSSKKLLLSDSGFYLCACKRTAYEQYFGPGTRLTVT.

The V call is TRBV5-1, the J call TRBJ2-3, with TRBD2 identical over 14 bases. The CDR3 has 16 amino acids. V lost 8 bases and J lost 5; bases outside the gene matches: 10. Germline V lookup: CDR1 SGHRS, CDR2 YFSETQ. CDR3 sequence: CASTGTSGGIGDTQYF. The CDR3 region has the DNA TGCGCCAGTACCGGGACTAGCGGGGGTATAGGAGATACGCAGTATTTT.

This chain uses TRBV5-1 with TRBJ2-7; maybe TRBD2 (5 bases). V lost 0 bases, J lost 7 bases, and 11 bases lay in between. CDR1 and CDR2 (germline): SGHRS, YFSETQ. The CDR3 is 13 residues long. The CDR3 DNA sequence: TGCGCCAGCAGCTTGGTAGGAGGAGAGGAGCAGTACTTC. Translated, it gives CASSLVGGEEQYF.

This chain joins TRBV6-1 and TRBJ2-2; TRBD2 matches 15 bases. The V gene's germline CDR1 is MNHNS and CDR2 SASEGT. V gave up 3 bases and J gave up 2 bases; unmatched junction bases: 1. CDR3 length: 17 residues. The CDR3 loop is CASSEGLAGGNTGELFF. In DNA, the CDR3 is TGTGCCAGCAGTGAGGGACTAGCGGGGGGAAACACCGGGGAGCTGTTTTTT.

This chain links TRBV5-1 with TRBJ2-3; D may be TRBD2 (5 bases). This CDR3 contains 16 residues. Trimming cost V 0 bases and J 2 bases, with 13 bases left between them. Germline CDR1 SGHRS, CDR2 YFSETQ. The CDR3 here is CASSLEGRVNTDTQYF. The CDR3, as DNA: TGCGCCAGCAGCTTGGAAGGGCGGGTTAACACAGATACGCAGTATTTT.

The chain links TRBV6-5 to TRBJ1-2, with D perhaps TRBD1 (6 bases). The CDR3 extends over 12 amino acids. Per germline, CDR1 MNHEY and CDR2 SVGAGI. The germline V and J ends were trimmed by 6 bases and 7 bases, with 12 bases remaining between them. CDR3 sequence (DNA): TGTGCCAGCAGCCGGGCAGGGGTTGGCTACACCTTC. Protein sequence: CASSRAGVGYTF.

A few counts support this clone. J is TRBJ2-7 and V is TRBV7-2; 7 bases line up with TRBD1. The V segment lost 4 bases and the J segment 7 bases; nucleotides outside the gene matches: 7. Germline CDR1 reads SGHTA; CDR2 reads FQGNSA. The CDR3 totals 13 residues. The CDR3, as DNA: TGTGCCAGCAGCTACGGACAGGACCTTGAGCAGTACTTC. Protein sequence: CASSYGQDLEQYF.

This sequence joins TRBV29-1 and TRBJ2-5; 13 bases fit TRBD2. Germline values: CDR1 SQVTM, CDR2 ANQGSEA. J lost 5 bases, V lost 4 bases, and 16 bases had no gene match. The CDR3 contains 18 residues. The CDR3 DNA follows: TGCAGCGTTGGAGGACTAGCGGGAGCCCCGTCCCCGGGGGAGACCCAGTACTTC. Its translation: CSVGGLAGAPSPGETQYF.

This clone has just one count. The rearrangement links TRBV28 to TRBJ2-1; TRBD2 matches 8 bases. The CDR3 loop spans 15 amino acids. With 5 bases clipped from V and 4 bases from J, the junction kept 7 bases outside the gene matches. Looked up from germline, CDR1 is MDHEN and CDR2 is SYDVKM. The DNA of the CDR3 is TGTGCCAGCAGTGGCCGGGAGGGGGTTTACAATGAGCAGTTCTTC. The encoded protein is CASSGREGVYNEQFF. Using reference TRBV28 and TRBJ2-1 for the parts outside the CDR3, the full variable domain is DVKVTQSSRYLVKRTGEKVFLECVQDMDHENMFWYRQDPGLGLRLIYFSYDVKMKEKGDIPEGYSVSREKKERFSLILESASTNQTSMYLCASSGREGVYNEQFFGPGTRLTVL.

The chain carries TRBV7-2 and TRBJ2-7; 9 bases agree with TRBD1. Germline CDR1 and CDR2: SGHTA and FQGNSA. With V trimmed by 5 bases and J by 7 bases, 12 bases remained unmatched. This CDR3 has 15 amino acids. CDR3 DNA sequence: TGTGCCAGCAGCCAACCGGGACAGGGCTTTGTGGAGCAGTACTTC. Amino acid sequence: CASSQPGQGFVEQYF.

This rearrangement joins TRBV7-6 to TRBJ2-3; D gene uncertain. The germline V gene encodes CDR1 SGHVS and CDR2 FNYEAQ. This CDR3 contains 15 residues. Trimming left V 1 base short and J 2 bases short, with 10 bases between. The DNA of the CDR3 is TGTGCCAGCAGCTTAGGGGCCACAAACACAGATACGCAGTATTTT. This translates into CASSLGATNTDTQYF.

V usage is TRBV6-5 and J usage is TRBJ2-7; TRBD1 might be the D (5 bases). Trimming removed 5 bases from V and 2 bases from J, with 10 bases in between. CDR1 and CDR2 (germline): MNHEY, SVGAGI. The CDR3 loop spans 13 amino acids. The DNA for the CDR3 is TGTGCCAGCAGTAAGACAGTACCCTACGAGCAGTACTTC. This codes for CASSKTVPYEQYF.

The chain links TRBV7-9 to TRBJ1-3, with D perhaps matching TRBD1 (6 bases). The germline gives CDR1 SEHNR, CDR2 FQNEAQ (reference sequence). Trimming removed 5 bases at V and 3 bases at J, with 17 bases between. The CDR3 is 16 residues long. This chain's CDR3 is CASSDLVRTDGNTIYF. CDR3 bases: TGTGCCAGCAGCGACCTGGTGAGGACAGATGGAAACACCATATATTTT.

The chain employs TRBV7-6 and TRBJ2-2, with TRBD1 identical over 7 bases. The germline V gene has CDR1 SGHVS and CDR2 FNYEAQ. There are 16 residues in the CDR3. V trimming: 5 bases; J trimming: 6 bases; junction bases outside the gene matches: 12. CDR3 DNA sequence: TGTGCCAGCAGCGCACAGGGGATCGTCGCCGCCGGGGAGCTGTTTTTT. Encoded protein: CASSAQGIVAAGELFF.

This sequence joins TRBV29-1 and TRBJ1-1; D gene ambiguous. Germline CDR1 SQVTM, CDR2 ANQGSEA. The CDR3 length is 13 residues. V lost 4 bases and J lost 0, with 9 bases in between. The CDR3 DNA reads TGCAGCGTTGCGGGAATATTGAACACTGAAGCTTTCTTT. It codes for CSVAGILNTEAFF.

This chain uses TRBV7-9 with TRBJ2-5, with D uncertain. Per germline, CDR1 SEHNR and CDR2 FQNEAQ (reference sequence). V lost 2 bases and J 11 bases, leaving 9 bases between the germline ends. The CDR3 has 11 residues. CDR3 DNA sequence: TGTGCCAGCAGCTTATACTCCGTGCAGTACTTC. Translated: CASSLYSVQYF.

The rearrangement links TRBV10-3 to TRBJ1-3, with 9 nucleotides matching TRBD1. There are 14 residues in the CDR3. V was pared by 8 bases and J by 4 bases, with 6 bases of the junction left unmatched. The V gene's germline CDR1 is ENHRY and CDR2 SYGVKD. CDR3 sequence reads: CAISRQGEGNTIYF. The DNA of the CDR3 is TGTGCCATCTCCCGACAGGGGGAGGGAAACACCATATATTTT.

CDR3: CASSSPTGTGNSPLHF. The CDR3 coding sequence is TGTGCCAGCAGTTCTCCGACAGGGACGGGGAATTCACCCCTCCACTTT. J is TRBJ1-6 and V is TRBV28, with 7 bases lining up with TRBD1. With 4 bases clipped from V and 7 bases from J, the junction kept 10 bases outside the gene matches. Germline lookup yields CDR1 MDHEN and CDR2 SYDVKM. The length of the CDR3 is 16 residues.

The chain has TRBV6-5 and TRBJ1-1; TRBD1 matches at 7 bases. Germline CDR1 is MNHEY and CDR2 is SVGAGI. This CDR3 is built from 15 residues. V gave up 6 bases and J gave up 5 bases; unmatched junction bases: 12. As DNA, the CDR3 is TGTGCCAGCAGCCTTTCAATTACAGGGGTGACTGAAGCTTTCTTT. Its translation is CASSLSITGVTEAFF.

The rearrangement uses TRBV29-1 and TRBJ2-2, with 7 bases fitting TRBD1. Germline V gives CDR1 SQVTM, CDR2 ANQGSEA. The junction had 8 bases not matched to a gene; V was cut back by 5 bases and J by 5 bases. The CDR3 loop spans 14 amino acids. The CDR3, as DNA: TGCAGCGTTAGGGCAGGGGGAAGAACCGGGGAGCTGTTTTTT. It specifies CSVRAGGRTGELFF.